This T cell receptor (beta chain) appears in the sequencing data of a study of regulatory T cells in long-lasting Graves disease. Study-wide findings and caveats: TRBV28, TRBJ1-2 and TRBJ2-5 were segments that persistent disease favored.

The sample holds many counts of this clonotype. What it binds is unknown. One end of the junction does not line up with germline, which may come from a read error. The time point: persistent/refractory GD, antithyroid drugs over 5 years with positive TRAb. Following extraction of RNA from PBMCs, that RNA was used to make the TCR library. Germline assignment: CDR1 MNHEY and CDR2 SVGEGT. This CDR3 contains 13 residues. With iRepertoire HTBI primers and Arm-PCR of CDR3 regions, TCR beta libraries were built. TCRdb passed the multiplex PCR reads through MiXCR, listing each CDR3 protein once. Here the sample spans some 330,000 distinct CDR3 sequences, roughly 25% being singletons.

Specimen: peripheral blood mononuclear cells (PBMCs), collected when the disease was refractory, from a patient treated with antithyroid drugs. The receptor's source is a woman aged 40 to 50 with Graves disease. V is TRBV6-2 or TRBV6-3 and J is TRBJ1-6; 7 nucleotides align to TRBD1. The CDR3 sequence: CASSEQGNSPLHF. The CDR3 DNA is TGCGCCAGCAGTGAACAGGGGAATTCACCCCTCCACTTT.